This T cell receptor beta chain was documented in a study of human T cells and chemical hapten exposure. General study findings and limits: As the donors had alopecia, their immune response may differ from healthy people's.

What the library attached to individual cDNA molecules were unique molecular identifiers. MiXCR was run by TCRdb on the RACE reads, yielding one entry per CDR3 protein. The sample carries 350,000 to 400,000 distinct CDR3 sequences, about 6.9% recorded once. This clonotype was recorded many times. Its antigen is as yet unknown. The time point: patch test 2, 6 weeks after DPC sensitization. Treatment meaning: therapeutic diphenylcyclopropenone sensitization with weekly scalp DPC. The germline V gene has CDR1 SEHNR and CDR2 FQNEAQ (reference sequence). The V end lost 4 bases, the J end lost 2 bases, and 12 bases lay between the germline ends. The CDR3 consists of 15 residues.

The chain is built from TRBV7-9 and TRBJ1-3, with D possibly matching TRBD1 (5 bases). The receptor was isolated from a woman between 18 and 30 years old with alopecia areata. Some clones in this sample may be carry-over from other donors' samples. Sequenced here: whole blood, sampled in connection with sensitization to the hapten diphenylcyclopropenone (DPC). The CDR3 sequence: CASSSNTGAGNTIYF. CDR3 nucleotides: TGTGCCAGCAGCTCAAATACAGGTGCTGGAAACACCATATATTTT.